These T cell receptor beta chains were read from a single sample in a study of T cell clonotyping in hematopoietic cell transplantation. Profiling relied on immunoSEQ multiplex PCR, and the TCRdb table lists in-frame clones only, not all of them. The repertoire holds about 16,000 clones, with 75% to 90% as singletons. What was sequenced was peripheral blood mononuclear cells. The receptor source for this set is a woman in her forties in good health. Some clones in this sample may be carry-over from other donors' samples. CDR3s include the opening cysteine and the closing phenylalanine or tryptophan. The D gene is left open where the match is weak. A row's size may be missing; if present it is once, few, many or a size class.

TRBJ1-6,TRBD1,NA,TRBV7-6,CASSSDRALNSPLHF,TGTGCCAGCAGTTCGGACAGGGCCTTAAATTCACCCCTCCACTTT
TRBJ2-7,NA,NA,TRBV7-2,CASSLDPAATGYEQYF,TGTGCCAGCAGCTTAGACCCGGCGGCGACGGGCTACGAGCAGTACTTC
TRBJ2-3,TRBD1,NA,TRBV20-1,CSAKPGQEEYF,TGCAGTGCTAAACCGGGACAGGAAGAGTATTTT
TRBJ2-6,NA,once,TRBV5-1,CASRDSSGANVLTF,TGCGCCAGCAGGGACAGCTCTGGGGCCAACGTCCTGACTTTC
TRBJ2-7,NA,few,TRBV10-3,CAIRSAGSYEQYF,TGTGCCATCAGGTCCGCAGGCTCCTACGAGCAGTACTTC
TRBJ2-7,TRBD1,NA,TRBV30,CAWGEMDRPYEQYF,TGTGCCTGGGGGGAGATGGACAGGCCCTACGAGCAGTACTTC
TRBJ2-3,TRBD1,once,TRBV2,CASGTGTDTQYF,TGTGCCAGCGGGACAGGCACAGATACGCAGTATTTT
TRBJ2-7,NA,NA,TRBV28,CASSLGPFYEQYF,TGTGCCAGCAGTTTAGGCCCCTTCTACGAGCAGTACTTC
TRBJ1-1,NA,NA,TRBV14,CASSQVTNTEAFF,TGTGCCAGCAGCCAAGTTACGAACACTGAAGCTTTCTTT
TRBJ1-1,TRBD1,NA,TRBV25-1,CASRQGAEAFF,TGTGCCAGCAGACAGGGGGCTGAAGCTTTCTTT
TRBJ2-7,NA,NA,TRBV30,CAWSVVSWGSSYEQYF,TGTGCCTGGAGCGTAGTGTCCTGGGGGAGCTCCTACGAGCAGTACTTC
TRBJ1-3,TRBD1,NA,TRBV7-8,CASSWDRGNTIYF,TGTGCCAGCAGCTGGGACAGGGGAAACACCATATATTTT
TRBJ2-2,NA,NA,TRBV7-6,CASSLEHGELFF,TGTGCCAGCAGCTTAGAGCACGGGGAGCTGTTTTTT
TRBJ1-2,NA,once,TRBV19,CASSTTGREGYTF,TGTGCCAGTAGTACAACAGGGAGGGAAGGCTACACCTTC
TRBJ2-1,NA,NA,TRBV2,CASNLWGEQFF,TGTGCCAGCAATCTGTGGGGTGAGCAGTTCTTC
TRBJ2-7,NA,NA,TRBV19,CASSRGVLYEQYF,TGTGCCAGTAGTAGGGGGGTTCTTTACGAGCAGTACTTC
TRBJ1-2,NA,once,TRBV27,CASSSGYGYTF,TGTGCCAGCAGTTCAGGCTATGGCTACACCTTC
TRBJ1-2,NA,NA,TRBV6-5,CASSRDRNYGYTF,TGTGCCAGCAGTCGCGACAGGAACTATGGCTACACCTTC
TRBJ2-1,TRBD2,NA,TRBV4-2,CASSQDGAGLAPGEEQFF,TGTGCCAGCAGCCAAGATGGTGCAGGACTAGCGCCCGGGGAGGAGCAGTTCTTC
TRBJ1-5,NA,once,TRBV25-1,CASSEVGSQPQHF,TGTGCCAGCAGTGAGGTTGGGAGTCAGCCCCAGCATTTT
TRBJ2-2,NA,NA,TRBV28,CASSLPPGELFF,TGTGCCAGCAGTTTACCCCCCGGGGAGCTGTTTTTT
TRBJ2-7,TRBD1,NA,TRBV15,CATSRGGTGSHEQYF,TGTGCCACCAGCAGGGGGGGGACAGGGTCCCACGAGCAGTACTTC
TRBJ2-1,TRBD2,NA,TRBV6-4,CASSVVAGGSHEQFF,TGTGCCAGCAGTGTGGTAGCGGGAGGCTCCCATGAGCAGTTCTTC
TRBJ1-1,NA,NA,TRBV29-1,CSVARGHSINEAFF,TGCAGCGTAGCTAGGGGACACAGCATCAATGAAGCTTTCTTT
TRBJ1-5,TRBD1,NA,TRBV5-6,CASSAGTGNQPQHF,TGTGCCAGCAGCGCCGGGACAGGGAATCAGCCCCAGCATTTT
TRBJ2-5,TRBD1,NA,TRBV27,CASSDPGQGQETQYF,TGTGCCAGCAGCGACCCGGGACAGGGACAAGAGACCCAGTACTTC
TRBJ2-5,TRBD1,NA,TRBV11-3,CASSLVVGTGFGETQYF,TGTGCCAGCAGCTTAGTGGTTGGGACAGGTTTTGGAGAGACCCAGTACTTC
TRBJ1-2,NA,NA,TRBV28,CASGLTNGDGYTF,TGTGCCAGCGGGCTCACCAACGGGGATGGCTACACCTTC
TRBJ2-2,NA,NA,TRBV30,CAWIAVGELFF,TGTGCCTGGATAGCAGTCGGGGAGCTGTTTTTT
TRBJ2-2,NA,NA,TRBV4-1,CASSQDRFVAGELFF,TGCGCCAGCAGCCAAGACAGGTTCGTGGCCGGGGAGCTGTTTTTT
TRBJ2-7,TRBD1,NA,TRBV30,CAWSGPTGGYEQYF,TGTGCCTGGAGTGGGCCCACAGGGGGGTACGAGCAGTACTTC
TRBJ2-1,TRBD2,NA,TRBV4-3,CASSQFTSGRENEQFF,TGCGCCAGCAGCCAATTTACTAGCGGGAGGGAGAATGAGCAGTTCTTC
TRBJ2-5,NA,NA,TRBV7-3,CASSFGAQETQYF,TGTGCCAGCAGCTTTGGTGCGCAAGAGACCCAGTACTTC
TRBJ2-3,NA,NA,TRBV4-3,CASSQASTDTQYF,TGCGCCAGCAGCCAAGCCTCCACAGATACGCAGTATTTT
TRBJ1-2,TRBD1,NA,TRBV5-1,CASSLGQGFGGYTF,TGCGCCAGCAGCTTGGGACAGGGCTTCGGCGGCTACACCTTC
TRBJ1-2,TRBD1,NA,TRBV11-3,CASSDERGRGYTF,TGTGCCAGCAGCGACGAGAGGGGGCGCGGCTACACCTTC
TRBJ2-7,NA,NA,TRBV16,CASSPYIRGNEQYF,TGTGCCAGCAGCCCCTACATCCGGGGCAACGAGCAGTACTTC
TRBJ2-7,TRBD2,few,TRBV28,CASAGGSYEQYF,TGTGCCAGCGCGGGGGGGTCCTACGAGCAGTACTTC
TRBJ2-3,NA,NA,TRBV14,CASGTIWADGTDTQYF,TGTGCCAGCGGTACTATTTGGGCGGATGGCACAGATACGCAGTATTTT
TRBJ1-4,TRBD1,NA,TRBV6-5,CASSLQGARGEKLFF,TGTGCCAGCAGCTTACAGGGGGCGCGGGGTGAAAAACTGTTTTTT
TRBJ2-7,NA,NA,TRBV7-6,CASSLGWTEAYEQYF,TGTGCCAGCAGCTTAGGCTGGACAGAGGCCTACGAGCAGTACTTC
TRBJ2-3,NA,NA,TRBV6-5,CATNPRGILTDTQYF,TGTGCCACTAACCCTCGGGGGATACTCACAGATACGCAGTATTTT
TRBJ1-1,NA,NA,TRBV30,CAWSGRPNTEAFF,TGTGCCTGGAGTGGACGGCCGAACACTGAAGCTTTCTTT
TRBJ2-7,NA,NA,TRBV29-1,CSAYFDSYEQYF,TGCAGCGCCTACTTTGACTCCTACGAGCAGTACTTC
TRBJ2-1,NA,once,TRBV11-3,CASSPLRALHNEQFF,TGTGCCAGCAGCCCCCTCCGGGCCCTTCACAATGAGCAGTTCTTC
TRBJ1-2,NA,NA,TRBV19,CASSFVRDYGYTF,TGTGCCAGTAGCTTCGTCAGAGACTATGGCTACACCTTC
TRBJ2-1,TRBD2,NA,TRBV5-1,CASSLSSGQGMQFF,TGCGCCAGCAGCTTGTCTAGCGGCCAAGGAATGCAGTTCTTC
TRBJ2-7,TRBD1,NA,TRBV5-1,CASSLDKGTGYEQYF,TGCGCCAGCAGCTTGGACAAAGGGACAGGCTACGAGCAGTACTTC
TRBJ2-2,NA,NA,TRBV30,CAWSPLWGEPFF,TGTGCCTGGAGCCCCCTTTGGGGGGAGCCGTTTTTT
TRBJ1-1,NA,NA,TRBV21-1,CASITGLSTEAFF,TGTGCCAGCATCACAGGGCTAAGCACTGAAGCTTTCTTT
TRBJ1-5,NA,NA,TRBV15,CATSRGTGSLVQPQHF,TGTGCCACCAGCAGAGGTACAGGGTCTTTAGTTCAGCCCCAGCATTTT
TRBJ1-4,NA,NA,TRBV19,CASSPGWKEKLFF,TGTGCCAGTAGTCCCGGCTGGAAGGAAAAACTGTTTTTT
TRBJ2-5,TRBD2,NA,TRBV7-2,CASSLDLAGVLETQYF,TGTGCCAGCAGCTTAGATCTAGCGGGAGTCTTGGAGACCCAGTACTTC
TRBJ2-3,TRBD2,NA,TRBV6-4,CASSVTSGGTDTQYF,TGTGCCAGCAGTGTAACTAGCGGAGGCACAGATACGCAGTATTTT
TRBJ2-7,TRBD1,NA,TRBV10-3,CAISEFGTGSDEQYF,TGTGCCATCAGTGAGTTCGGGACAGGGAGCGACGAGCAGTACTTC
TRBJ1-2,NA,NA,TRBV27,CASSFTGTHYGYTF,TGTGCCAGCAGTTTCACAGGGACCCACTATGGCTACACCTTC